The entry that follows covers one TCR beta chain sequence. Antigen unknown. This record belongs to a study of cytotoxic CD8 clonotypes in ibrutinib-treated CLL. Study-level background: It was after a median 12 months of treatment, range 6 to 36, that response samples were taken. Whole-study results and caveats: Public clonotypes showed up rarely, and on treatment they shrank or held steady.

Sequenced by immunoSEQ multiplex PCR; TCRdb stores in-frame clones only, minus some. Of 150,000 or so clones in the sample, around 82% were seen once. The sample in question was PBMCs, obtained after 36 months of ibrutinib treatment. The origin of this receptor is a human donor with chronic lymphocytic leukemia.

The CDR3 DNA reads TGTGCCTGGAGTACCACCTATAACGCTGAAGCTTTCTTT. Translated: CAWSTTYNAEAFF. This chain connects TRBV30 to TRBJ1-1; no clear D gene. This CDR3 is built from 13 residues. V shed 2 bases and J shed 6 bases, with 13 bases lying between them. The germline V gene has CDR1 GTSNPN and CDR2 SVGIG (reference sequence).